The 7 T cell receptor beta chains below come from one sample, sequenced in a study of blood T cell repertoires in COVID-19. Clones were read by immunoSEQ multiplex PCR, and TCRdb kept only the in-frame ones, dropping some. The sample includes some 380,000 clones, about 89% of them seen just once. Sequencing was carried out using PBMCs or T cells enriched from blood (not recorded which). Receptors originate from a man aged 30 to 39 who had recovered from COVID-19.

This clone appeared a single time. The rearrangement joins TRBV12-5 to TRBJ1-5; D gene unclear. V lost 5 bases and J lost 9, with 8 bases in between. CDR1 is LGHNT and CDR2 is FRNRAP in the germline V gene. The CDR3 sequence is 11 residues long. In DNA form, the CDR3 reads TGTGCTAGTGGTCCTCTCGGGCCCCAGCATTTT. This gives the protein CASGPLGPQHF.

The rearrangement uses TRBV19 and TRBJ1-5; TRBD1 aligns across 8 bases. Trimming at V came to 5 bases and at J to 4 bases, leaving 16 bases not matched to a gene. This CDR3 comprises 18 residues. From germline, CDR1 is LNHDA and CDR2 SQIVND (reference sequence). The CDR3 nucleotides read TGTGCCAGTAGTCCTTCTGGACAGGGTTTTATGAAAAATCAGCCCCAGCATTTT. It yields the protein CASSPSGQGFMKNQPQHF.

The CDR3 reads CSASSGQNTEAFF. CDR3 coding DNA: TGCAGTGCTAGTTCTGGCCAGAACACTGAAGCTTTCTTT. This rearrangement joins TRBV20-1 to TRBJ1-1; no reliable D call. V lost 3 bases and J lost 1, with 9 bases in between. CDR3 length: 13 residues. CDR1 is DFQATT, CDR2 SNEGSKA, per germline (reference sequence).

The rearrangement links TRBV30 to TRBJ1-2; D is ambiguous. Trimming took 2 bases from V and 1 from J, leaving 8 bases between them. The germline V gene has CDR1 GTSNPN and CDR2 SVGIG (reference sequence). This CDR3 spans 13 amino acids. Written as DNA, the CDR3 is TGTGCCTGGAGTATGGCCAATAACTATGGCTACACCTTC. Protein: CAWSMANNYGYTF.

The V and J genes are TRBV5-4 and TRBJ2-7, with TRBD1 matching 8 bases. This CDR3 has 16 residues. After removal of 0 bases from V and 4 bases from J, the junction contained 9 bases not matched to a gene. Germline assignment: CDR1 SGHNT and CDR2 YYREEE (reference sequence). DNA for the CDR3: TGTGCCAGCAGCTTGGCCGGCACAGGGGGAATATACGAGCAGTACTTC. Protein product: CASSLAGTGGIYEQYF.

The CDR3: CASSLETTGNTGELFF. The CDR3 DNA reads TGCGCCAGCAGCTTGGAGACGACAGGGAACACCGGGGAGCTGTTTTTT. The chain carries TRBV5-1 and TRBJ2-2; possible D gene TRBD1, 6 bases. The CDR3 extends over 16 amino acids. Germline V gives CDR1 SGHRS, CDR2 YFSETQ. Deletions cut 0 bases from V and 1 base from J, with 10 bases between.

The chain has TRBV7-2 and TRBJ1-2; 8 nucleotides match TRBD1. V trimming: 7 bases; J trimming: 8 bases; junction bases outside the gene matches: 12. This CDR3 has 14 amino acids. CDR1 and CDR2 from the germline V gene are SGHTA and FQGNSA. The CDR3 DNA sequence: TGTGCCAGCACCCCTACAGGGGGGTCAAAAGGCTACACCTTC. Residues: CASTPTGGSKGYTF.